This T cell receptor beta chain is drawn from a study of blood T cell repertoires in COVID-19. The overall study: Acute-phase and convalescent COVID-19 samples originated in the United States, Italy and Spain. T cells, B-cell-depleted T cells, or PBMCs supplied cDNA or gDNA.

The CDR3 spans 17 residues. The germline gives CDR1 LGHNA, CDR2 YSLEER. Trimming shortened V by 1 base and J by 0 bases, and 10 bases separated the two germline ends. How the authors handled the data: Amplified reference gene primers provided the basis for estimating nucleated cell counts. Sequencing used immunoSEQ multiplex PCR; TCRdb keeps in-frame clones, though not all of them. V, J and clone size are those of that table, while D and trimming were read from the DNA. Of 130,000 or so clones in the sample, roughly 79% were seen once. The clonotype comes from a woman in her fifties or sixties with active or convalescent COVID-19. V is TRBV4-3 and J is TRBJ1-6; a possible D gene is TRBD1 (6 bases). Specimen: peripheral blood. CDR3 loop: CASSQGGGHSYNSPLHF. Written as DNA, the CDR3 is TGCGCCAGCAGCCAAGGGGGGGGCCACTCCTATAATTCACCCCTCCACTTT.